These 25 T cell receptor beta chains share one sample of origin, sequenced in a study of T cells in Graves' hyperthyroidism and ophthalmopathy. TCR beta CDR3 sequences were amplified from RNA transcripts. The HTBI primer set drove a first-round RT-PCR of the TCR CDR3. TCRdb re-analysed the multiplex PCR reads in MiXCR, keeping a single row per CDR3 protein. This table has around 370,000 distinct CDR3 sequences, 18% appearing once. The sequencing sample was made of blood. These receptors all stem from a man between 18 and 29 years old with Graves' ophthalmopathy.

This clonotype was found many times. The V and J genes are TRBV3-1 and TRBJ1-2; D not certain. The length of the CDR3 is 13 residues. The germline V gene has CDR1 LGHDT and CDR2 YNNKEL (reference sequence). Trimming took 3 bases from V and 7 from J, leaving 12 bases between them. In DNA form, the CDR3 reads TGTGCCAGCAGCCAGAGGGCCCGTGTTGGCTACACCTTC. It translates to CASSQRARVGYTF.

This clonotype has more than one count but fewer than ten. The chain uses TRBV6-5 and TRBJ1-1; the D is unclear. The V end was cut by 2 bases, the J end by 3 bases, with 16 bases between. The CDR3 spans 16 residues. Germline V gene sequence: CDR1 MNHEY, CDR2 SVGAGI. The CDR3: CASSYPSGRSHTEAFF. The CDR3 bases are TGTGCCAGCAGTTACCCCTCTGGAAGGTCCCACACTGAAGCTTTCTTT.

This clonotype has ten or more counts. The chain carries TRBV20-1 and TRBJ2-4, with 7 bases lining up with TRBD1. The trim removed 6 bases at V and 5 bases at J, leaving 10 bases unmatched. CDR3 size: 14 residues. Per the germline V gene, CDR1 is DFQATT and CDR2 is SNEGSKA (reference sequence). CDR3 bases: TGCAGTGCCAGACAGGGCCTCGGTCAAAACATTCAGTACTTC. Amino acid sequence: CSARQGLGQNIQYF.

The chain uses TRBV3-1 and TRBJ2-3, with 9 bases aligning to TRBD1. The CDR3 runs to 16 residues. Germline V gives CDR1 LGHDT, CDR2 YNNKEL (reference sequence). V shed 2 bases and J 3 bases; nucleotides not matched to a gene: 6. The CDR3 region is CASSQRRDRETDTQYF. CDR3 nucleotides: TGTGCCAGCAGCCAACGCCGGGACAGGGAGACAGATACGCAGTATTTT.

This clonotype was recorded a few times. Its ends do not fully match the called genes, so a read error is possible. The chain's CDR3 is CATRSQGAGEQCF. The DNA of the CDR3 is TGTGCCACCCGATCACAGGGGGCGGGCGAGCAGTGCTTC. J is TRBJ2-7 and V is TRBV2; 9 bases map to TRBD1. The CDR3 covers 13 residues. CDR1 is SNHLY and CDR2 is FYNNEI in the germline V gene.

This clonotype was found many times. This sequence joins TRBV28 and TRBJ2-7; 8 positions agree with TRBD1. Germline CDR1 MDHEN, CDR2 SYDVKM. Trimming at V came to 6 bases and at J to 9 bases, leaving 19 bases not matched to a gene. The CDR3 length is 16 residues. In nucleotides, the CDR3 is TGTGCCAGCAGCTTAGGGTCCGGACAGGGTCTTCCAGGGCAGTACTTC. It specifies CASSLGSGQGLPGQYF.

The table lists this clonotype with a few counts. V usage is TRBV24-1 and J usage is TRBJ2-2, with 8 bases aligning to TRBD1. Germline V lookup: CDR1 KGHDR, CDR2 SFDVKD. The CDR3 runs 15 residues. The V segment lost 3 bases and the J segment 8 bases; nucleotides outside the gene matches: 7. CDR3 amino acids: CATSDGQGPGGELFF. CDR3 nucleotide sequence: TGTGCCACCAGTGATGGACAGGGCCCCGGGGGGGAGCTGTTTTTT.

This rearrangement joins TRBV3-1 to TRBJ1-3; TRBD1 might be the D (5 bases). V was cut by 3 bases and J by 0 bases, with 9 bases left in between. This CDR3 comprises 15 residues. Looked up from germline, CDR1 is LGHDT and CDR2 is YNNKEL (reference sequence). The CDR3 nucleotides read TGTGCCAGCAGCCATCTGACAGTCTCTGGAAACACCATATATTTT. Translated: CASSHLTVSGNTIYF.

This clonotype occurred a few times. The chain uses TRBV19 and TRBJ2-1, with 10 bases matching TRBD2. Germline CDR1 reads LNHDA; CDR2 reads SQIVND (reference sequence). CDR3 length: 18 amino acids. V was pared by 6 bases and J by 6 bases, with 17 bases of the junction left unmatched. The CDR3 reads CASSHWFERGGGGNEQFF. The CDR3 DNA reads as TGTGCCAGTAGCCATTGGTTCGAGCGGGGGGGAGGAGGCAATGAGCAGTTCTTC.

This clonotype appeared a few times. The CDR3 is CASSFGTGIGNTIYF. The CDR3 bases are TGTGCCAGTAGTTTCGGGACGGGGATCGGAAACACCATATATTTT. The chain uses TRBV19 and TRBJ1-3; tentative D call: TRBD1 (5 bases). Trimming took off 5 bases at V and 4 bases at J, with 15 bases between the two ends. The CDR3 covers 15 residues. Germline assignment: CDR1 LNHDA and CDR2 SQIVND (reference sequence).

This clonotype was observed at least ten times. CDR3 DNA: TGTGCCAGCAGCTTGTCCGGACAGGGCGCCTACGAGCAGTACTTC. Protein sequence: CASSLSGQGAYEQYF. The chain has TRBV7-3 and TRBJ2-7; 8 nucleotides agree with TRBD1. The V gene end was trimmed by 3 bases and the J gene end by 2 bases; junction bases not matched to a gene: 6. The CDR3 has 15 residues. The V gene's germline CDR1 is SGHTA and CDR2 FQGTGA.

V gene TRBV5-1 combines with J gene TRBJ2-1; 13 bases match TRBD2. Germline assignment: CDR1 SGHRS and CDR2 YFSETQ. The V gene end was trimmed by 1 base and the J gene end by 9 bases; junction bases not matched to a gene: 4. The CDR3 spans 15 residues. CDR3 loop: CASSLTSGGGVEQFF. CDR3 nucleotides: TGCGCCAGCAGCTTGACTAGCGGGGGGGGGGTTGAGCAGTTCTTC.

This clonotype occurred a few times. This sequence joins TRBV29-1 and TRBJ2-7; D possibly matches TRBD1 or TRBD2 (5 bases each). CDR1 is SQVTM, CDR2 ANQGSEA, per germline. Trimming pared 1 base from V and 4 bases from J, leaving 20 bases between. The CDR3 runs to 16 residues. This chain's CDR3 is CSVEGRGRQPPYEQYF. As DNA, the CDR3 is TGCAGCGTTGAAGGCCGGGGAAGACAGCCCCCGTACGAGCAGTACTTC.

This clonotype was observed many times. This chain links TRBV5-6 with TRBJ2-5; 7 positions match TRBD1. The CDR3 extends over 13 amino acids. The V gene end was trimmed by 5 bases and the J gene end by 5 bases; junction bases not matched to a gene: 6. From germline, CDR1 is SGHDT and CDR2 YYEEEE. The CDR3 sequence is CASRPGQAETQYF. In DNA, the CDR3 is TGTGCCAGCAGACCAGGACAGGCGGAGACCCAGTACTTC. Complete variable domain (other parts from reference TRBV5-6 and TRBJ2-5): DAGVTQSPTHLIKTRGQQVTLRCSPKSGHDTVSWYQQALGQGPQFIFQYYEEEERQRGNFPDRFSGHQFPNYSSELNVNALLLGDSALYLCASRPGQAETQYFGPGTRLLVL.

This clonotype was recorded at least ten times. Here the CDR3 reads CASSPPDRYYEQYF. CDR3 nucleotide sequence: TGTGCCAGCAGCCCCCCGGACAGGTACTACGAGCAGTACTTC. The genes are TRBV7-9 and TRBJ2-7; TRBD1 agrees at 7 bases. This CDR3 is built from 14 residues. Trimming removed 5 bases from V and 3 bases from J; junction bases left unmatched: 7. Per the germline V gene, CDR1 is SEHNR and CDR2 is FQNEAQ (reference sequence).

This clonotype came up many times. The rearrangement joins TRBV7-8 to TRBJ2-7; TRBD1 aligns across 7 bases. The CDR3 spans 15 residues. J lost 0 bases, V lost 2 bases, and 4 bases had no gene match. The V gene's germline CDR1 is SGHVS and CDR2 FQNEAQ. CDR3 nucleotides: TGTGCCAGCAGCTTAATAACAGGGGCCTCCTACGAGCAGTACTTC. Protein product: CASSLITGASYEQYF.

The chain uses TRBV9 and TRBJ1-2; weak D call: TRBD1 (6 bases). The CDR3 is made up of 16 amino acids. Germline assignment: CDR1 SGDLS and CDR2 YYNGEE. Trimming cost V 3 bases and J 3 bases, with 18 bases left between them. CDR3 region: CASSAQVSGEDYGYTF. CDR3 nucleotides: TGTGCCAGCAGCGCTCAAGTGTCAGGGGAGGACTATGGCTACACCTTC. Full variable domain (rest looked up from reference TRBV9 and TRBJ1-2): DSGVTQTPKHLITATGQRVTLRCSPRSGDLSVYWYQQSLDQGLQFLIQYYNGEERAKGNILERFSAQQFPDLHSELNLSSLELGDSALYFCASSAQVSGEDYGYTFGSGTRLTVV.

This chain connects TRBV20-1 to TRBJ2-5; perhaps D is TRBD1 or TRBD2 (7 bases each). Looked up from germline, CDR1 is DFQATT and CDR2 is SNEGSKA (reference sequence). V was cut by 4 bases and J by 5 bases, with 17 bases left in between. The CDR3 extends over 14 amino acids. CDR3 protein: CSAKHVRGGETQYF. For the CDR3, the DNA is TGCAGTGCTAAGCATGTCAGGGGGGGTGAGACCCAGTACTTC.

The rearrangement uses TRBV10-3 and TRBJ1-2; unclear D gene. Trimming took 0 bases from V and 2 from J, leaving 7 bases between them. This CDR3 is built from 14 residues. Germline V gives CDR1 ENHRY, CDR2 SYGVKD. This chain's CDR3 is CAISESRENYGYTF. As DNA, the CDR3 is TGTGCCATCAGTGAGTCACGGGAGAACTATGGCTACACCTTC.

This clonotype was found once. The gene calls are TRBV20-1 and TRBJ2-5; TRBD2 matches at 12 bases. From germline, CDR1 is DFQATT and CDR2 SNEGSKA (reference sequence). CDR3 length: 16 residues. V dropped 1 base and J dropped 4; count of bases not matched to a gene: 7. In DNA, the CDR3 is TGCAGTGCTAGAGGGACTAGCGGGGCGAGGAGAGAGACCCAGTACTTC. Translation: CSARGTSGARRETQYF.

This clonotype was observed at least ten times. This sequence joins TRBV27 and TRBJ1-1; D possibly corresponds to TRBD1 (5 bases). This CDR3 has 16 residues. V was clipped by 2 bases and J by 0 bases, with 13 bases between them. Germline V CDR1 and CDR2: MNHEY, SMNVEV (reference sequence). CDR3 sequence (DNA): TGTGCCAGCAGTTTACAGGGCCCCCAGATGAACACTGAAGCTTTCTTT. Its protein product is CASSLQGPQMNTEAFF.

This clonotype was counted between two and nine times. CDR3 in DNA: TGTGCCAGCTCGGGAGGGGACGGCAATCAGCCCCAGCATTTT. Translating gives CASSGGDGNQPQHF. This chain uses TRBV18 with TRBJ1-5, with a weak D call TRBD1 (5 bases). The V gene lost 6 bases and the J gene lost 2 bases, with 11 bases spanning the gap. This CDR3 is built from 14 residues. From germline, CDR1 is KGHSH and CDR2 LQKENI.

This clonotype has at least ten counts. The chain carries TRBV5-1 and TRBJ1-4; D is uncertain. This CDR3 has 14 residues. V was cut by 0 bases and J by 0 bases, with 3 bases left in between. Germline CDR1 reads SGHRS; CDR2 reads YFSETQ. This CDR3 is CASSLGATNEKLFF. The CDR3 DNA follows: TGCGCCAGCAGCTTGGGGGCAACTAATGAAAAACTGTTTTTT.

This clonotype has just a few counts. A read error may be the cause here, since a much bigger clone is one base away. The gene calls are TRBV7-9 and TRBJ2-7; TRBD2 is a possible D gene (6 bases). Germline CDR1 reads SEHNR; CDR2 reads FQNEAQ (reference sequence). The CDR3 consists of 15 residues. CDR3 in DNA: TGTGCCAGCAACTTAGGAGGGCTACCCGATTACGAGCAGTACTTC. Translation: CASNLGGLPDYEQYF.

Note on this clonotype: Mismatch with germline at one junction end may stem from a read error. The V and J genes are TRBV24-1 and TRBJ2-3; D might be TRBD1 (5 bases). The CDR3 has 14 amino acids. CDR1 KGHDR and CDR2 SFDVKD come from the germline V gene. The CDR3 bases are TGTGCCACCAGTGATTTAACAGGCACAGATGCGCAGTATTTT. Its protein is CATSDLTGTDAQYF.